This T cell receptor beta chain was captured in a study of technical replicates of blood from a few donors. Assay: immunoSEQ multiplex PCR; the TCRdb copy retains only in-frame clones and omits some. Counted here are around 70,000 clones, around 96% occurring once; the ten biggest clones make up 0.3% to 0.5%. The sample consisted of T cells isolated from PBMCs. The TCR originated in a human donor in good health.

The CDR3 coding sequence is TGTGCCAGCAGCCCTGGGCTAGCGGGAGGGCGCCACGAGCAGTACTTC. This gives the protein CASSPGLAGGRHEQYF. The chain has TRBV9 and TRBJ2-7; 12 nucleotides agree with TRBD2. J lost 5 bases, V lost 4 bases, and 10 bases had no gene match. There are 16 residues in the CDR3. The germline V gene has CDR1 SGDLS and CDR2 YYNGEE.